These 28 T cell receptor beta chains were all obtained from the same sample, sequenced in a study of response to subunit inactivated influenza vaccine. TCRdb independently ran MiXCR on the RT-PCR reads; one entry per CDR3 protein. The sample has more than 450,000 distinct CDR3 sequences, around 11% seen once. These data were also filed under a second study, of T cells expressing NK-cell markers. From that study: Researchers built TCR beta cDNA using 5'RACE template switching with UMIs.

The sequenced sample was PBMCs from blood, obtained on the day of vaccination. The receptor source for this set is a man aged 50 or older who received an inactivated influenza vaccine.

The chain carries TRBV12-3 or TRBV12-4 and TRBJ1-4; tentative D call: TRBD1 (6 bases). The V end was cut by 0 bases, the J end by 1 base, with 15 bases between. This CDR3 contains 18 residues. The DNA for the CDR3 is TGTGCCAGCAGTTTAGCGTGGCCGGACAGTCGAACTAATGAAAAACTGTTTTTT. It encodes CASSLAWPDSRTNEKLFF.

V is TRBV7-2 and J is TRBJ1-2, with TRBD1 identical over 7 bases. Germline V gives CDR1 SGHTA, CDR2 FQGNSA. V lost 1 base, J lost 1 base, and 3 bases stayed unmatched. This CDR3 has 15 residues. CDR3 sequence: CASSLVRDSNYGYTF. In DNA, the CDR3 is TGTGCCAGCAGCTTAGTCCGGGACAGTAACTATGGCTACACCTTC. Full variable domain (missing parts from reference TRBV7-2 and TRBJ1-2): GAGVSQSPSNKVTEKGKDVELRCDPISGHTALYWYRQSLGQGLEFLIYFQGNSAPDKSGLPSDRFSAERTGGSVSTLTIQRTQQEDSAVYLCASSLVRDSNYGYTFGSGTRLTVV.

This chain joins TRBV9 and TRBJ2-5, with D tentatively TRBD2 (6 bases). The CDR3 has 14 amino acids. Trimming removed 3 bases from V and 2 bases from J, with 11 bases in between. Germline V CDR1 and CDR2: SGDLS, YYNGEE. CDR3 bases: TGTGCCAGCAGCGGGGGACTGCTGCAAGAGACCCAGTACTTC. Residues: CASSGGLLQETQYF.

This clonotype was seen more than once but under ten times. The CDR3 DNA sequence: TGTGCCACCAGTGGAACCGGGGGTCGGACTGAAGCTTTCTTT. Amino acids: CATSGTGGRTEAFF. This chain uses TRBV24-1 with TRBJ1-1; D is perhaps TRBD1 (5 bases). The CDR3 is made up of 14 amino acids. V was cut by 5 bases and J by 5 bases, with 14 bases left in between. Germline V lookup: CDR1 KGHDR, CDR2 SFDVKD.

The V and J genes are TRBV4-3 and TRBJ2-3; weak D call: TRBD2 (6 bases). The CDR3 covers 16 residues. Germline V CDR1 and CDR2: LGHNA, YSLEER. Trimming took off 4 bases at V and 3 bases at J, with 17 bases between the two ends. The CDR3 DNA reads as TGCGCCAGCAGCCGCCGGGACTCCCTTTCGACAGATACGCAGTATTTT. Its translation: CASSRRDSLSTDTQYF.

This clonotype was recorded a few times. This rearrangement joins TRBV5-1 to TRBJ2-7; possibly TRBD2 for D (6 bases). The CDR3 length is 13 residues. Germline lookup yields CDR1 SGHRS and CDR2 YFSETQ. V gave up 0 bases and J gave up 6 bases, with 10 bases separating them. CDR3 coding DNA: TGCGCCAGCAGCTTGGCCGGGACTGTCGAGCAGTACTTC. Encoded protein: CASSLAGTVEQYF.

This clonotype was seen only a few times. This chain uses TRBV6-1 with TRBJ1-4; possible D gene TRBD1, 6 bases. The V gene lost 6 bases and the J gene lost 10 bases, with 18 bases spanning the gap. This CDR3 has 14 amino acids. The germline gives CDR1 MNHNS, CDR2 SASEGT. CDR3 in amino acids: CASSSNREAAKLFF. CDR3 DNA sequence: TGTGCCAGCAGCTCCAACAGGGAGGCGGCAAAACTGTTTTTT.

This clonotype was seen many times. This CDR3 is CASSLAPRTGNTIYF. The CDR3 coding sequence is TGTGCCAGCAGTTTAGCGCCCCGAACTGGAAACACCATATATTTT. The chain carries TRBV12-3 or TRBV12-4 and TRBJ1-3, with D hard to call. Trimming shortened V by 0 bases and J by 2 bases, and 8 bases separated the two germline ends. The CDR3 is made up of 15 amino acids.

The chain carries TRBV5-1 and TRBJ2-2, with 8 bases identical to TRBD1. CDR1 is SGHRS, CDR2 YFSETQ, per germline. The CDR3 has 15 amino acids. The V and J ends lost 1 base and 4 bases, in that order; junction bases with no gene match: 3. The CDR3 sequence: CASSLRQGATGELFF. The CDR3 nucleotides read TGCGCCAGCAGCTTGCGGCAGGGGGCCACCGGGGAGCTGTTTTTT.

V and J are TRBV14 and TRBJ2-7; D is unclear. V lost 3 bases to trimming and J lost 3 bases, with 9 bases between them. The CDR3 sequence is 13 residues long. Germline CDR1 and CDR2: SGHDN and FVKESK. CDR3 coding DNA: TGTGCCAGCAGCCAGGAGCCGGACTACGAGCAGTACTTC. This gives the protein CASSQEPDYEQYF.

This chain joins TRBV4-3 and TRBJ2-7; D may be TRBD2 (5 bases). V was shortened by 0 bases and J by 0 bases, with 12 bases between the two germline ends. The CDR3 is 16 residues long. The V gene's germline CDR1 is LGHNA and CDR2 YSLEER. CDR3 protein: CASSQESGSYSYEQYF. As DNA, the CDR3 is TGCGCCAGCAGCCAAGAGTCGGGGAGCTACTCCTACGAGCAGTACTTC.

This sequence joins TRBV7-9 and TRBJ2-3, with TRBD2 matching over 8 bases. CDR1 and CDR2 (germline): SEHNR, FQNEAQ (reference sequence). The CDR3 is 15 amino acids. With V trimmed by 5 bases and J by 2 bases, 6 bases remained unmatched. CDR3 DNA sequence: TGTGCCAGCAGCCCCGAGCGGGGGTACACAGATACGCAGTATTTT. It yields the protein CASSPERGYTDTQYF.

This clonotype was recorded a few times. V is TRBV4-3 and J is TRBJ2-3; D may be TRBD1 or TRBD2 (5 bases each). CDR3 size: 14 residues. V dropped 0 bases and J dropped 1 base, with 5 bases sitting between them. CDR1 and CDR2 from the germline V gene are LGHNA and YSLEER. CDR3 coding DNA: TGCGCCAGCAGCCAAGAGGGGGGCACAGATACGCAGTATTTT. It is translated as CASSQEGGTDTQYF.

The J gene is TRBJ1-2, the V gene TRBV5-5, with D possibly matching TRBD1 (5 bases). The CDR3 has 12 residues. Trimming took off 1 base at V and 7 bases at J, with 8 bases between the two ends. From germline, CDR1 is SGHKS and CDR2 YYEKEE (reference sequence). CDR3 loop: CASSLSRAGYTF. DNA for the CDR3: TGTGCCAGCAGCTTGAGCAGGGCTGGCTACACCTTC. Combining the CDR3 with reference TRBV5-5 and TRBJ1-2 gives the whole variable domain DAGVTQSPTHLIKTRGQQVTLRCSPISGHKSVSWYQQVLGQGPQFIFQYYEKEERGRGNFPDRFSARQFPNYSSELNVNALLLGDSALYLCASSLSRAGYTFGSGTRLTVV.

Only a few counts were recorded for this clonotype. V usage is TRBV6-1 and J usage is TRBJ2-7; 9 bases agree with TRBD1. The germline V gene encodes CDR1 MNHNS and CDR2 SASEGT. CDR3 size: 13 residues. The trim removed 9 bases at V and 2 bases at J, leaving 5 bases unmatched. CDR3 residues: CASLDRGPYEQYF. The CDR3 coding sequence is TGTGCCAGTCTGGACAGGGGACCCTACGAGCAGTACTTC.

This clonotype was observed many times. The chain recombines TRBV27 with TRBJ2-2; unclear D gene. Trimming took 0 bases from V and 0 from J, leaving 5 bases between them. In germline, CDR1 is MNHEY, CDR2 SMNVEV (reference sequence). CDR3 length: 15 residues. CDR3 coding DNA: TGTGCCAGCAGTTTATCAGTGTCGAACACCGGGGAGCTGTTTTTT. This gives the protein CASSLSVSNTGELFF.

The rearrangement uses TRBV6-1 and TRBJ2-7; 9 bases are a match to TRBD1. CDR3 length: 14 amino acids. J was trimmed by 6 bases and V by 6 bases; bases with no gene match: 9. Germline V CDR1 and CDR2: MNHNS, SASEGT. Written as DNA, the CDR3 is TGTGCCAGCAGGAAGACAGGGGGTCTCGGCGAGCAGTACTTC. Translated: CASRKTGGLGEQYF.

This clonotype occurred a few times. The genes are TRBV27 and TRBJ2-3, with D perhaps given as TRBD1 or TRBD2 (5 bases each). CDR3 length: 15 amino acids. With 7 bases removed from V and 1 base from J, the gap between germline ends came to 15 bases. Looked up from germline, CDR1 is MNHEY and CDR2 is SMNVEV (reference sequence). CDR3 bases: TGTGCCAGCACCGCCGGGACCCGGGGCACAGATACGCAGTATTTT. Its translation is CASTAGTRGTDTQYF.

This clonotype has just a few counts. The rearrangement links TRBV27 to TRBJ2-6; no firm D call. Trimming shortened V by 7 bases and J by 3 bases, and 10 bases separated the two germline ends. This CDR3 contains 14 residues. Germline V gives CDR1 MNHEY, CDR2 SMNVEV (reference sequence). As DNA, the CDR3 is TGTGCCAGCACTAGTAGGATTGGGGCCAACGTCCTGACTTTC. This encodes CASTSRIGANVLTF.

J is TRBJ2-1 and V is TRBV6-1, with 7 bases lining up with TRBD2. The germline gives CDR1 MNHNS, CDR2 SASEGT. CDR3 size: 15 residues. V shed 7 bases, J shed 7 bases, and the junction held 13 bases outside the gene matches. The DNA for the CDR3 is TGTGCCAGCAACCTGGCTAGCGGCTTTGGGAATGAGCAGTTCTTC. This translates into CASNLASGFGNEQFF.

Many counts were recorded for this clonotype. The rearrangement joins TRBV20-1 to TRBJ2-7; the D is unclear. V was pared by 5 bases and J by 0 bases, with 11 bases between. CDR1 and CDR2 (germline): DFQATT, SNEGSKA (reference sequence). The CDR3 runs 13 residues. CDR3 residues: CSAATTSSYEQYF. Here the CDR3 DNA reads TGCAGTGCTGCCACTACAAGCTCCTACGAGCAGTACTTC.

The chain employs TRBV7-9 and TRBJ2-3, with D uncertain. Looked up from germline, CDR1 is SEHNR and CDR2 is FQNEAQ (reference sequence). V lost 5 bases and J lost 3, with 15 bases in between. The CDR3 runs to 15 residues. CDR3 coding DNA: TGTGCCAGCAGCCGCCCGCCGGGTTGGACAGATACGCAGTATTTT. Residues: CASSRPPGWTDTQYF.

There are a few counts of this clonotype. The V and J genes are TRBV27 and TRBJ2-7, with TRBD1 matching 9 bases. Looked up from germline, CDR1 is MNHEY and CDR2 is SMNVEV (reference sequence). The CDR3 spans 14 residues. After removal of 6 bases from V and 6 bases from J, the junction contained 9 bases not matched to a gene. CDR3 in DNA: TGTGCCAGCAGGTCCGGGACAGGGTCTTCCGAGCAGTACTTC. Translating gives CASRSGTGSSEQYF.

Ten or more counts support this clonotype. The chain is built from TRBV7-9 and TRBJ2-2; possible D gene TRBD2, 5 bases. The CDR3 length is 14 residues. Trimming took off 1 base at V and 5 bases at J, with 8 bases between the two ends. In germline, CDR1 is SEHNR, CDR2 FQNEAQ (reference sequence). CDR3 nucleotide sequence: TGTGCCAGCAGCTTAGGTCCGGGGACCGGGGAGCTGTTTTTT. Residues: CASSLGPGTGELFF.

A remark on this clonotype: A clone one base away is much larger, so this may be a read error. V and J are TRBV12-3 or TRBV12-4 and TRBJ2-7; D is perhaps TRBD1 or TRBD2 (5 bases each). The CDR3 runs to 12 residues. Here the CDR3 reads CASSSGTYEQHF. Here the CDR3 DNA reads TGTGCCAGCAGTTCCGGGACCTACGAGCAGCACTTC.

The V call is TRBV23-1, the J call TRBJ1-5; D gene ambiguous. TRBV23-1 is an ORF, with its function uncertain. The CDR3 consists of 15 residues. The germline V and J ends were trimmed by 0 bases and 8 bases, with 14 bases remaining between them. CDR3 sequence: CASSQSGPRREPQHF. The CDR3 DNA reads as TGCGCCAGCAGTCAATCGGGCCCGAGAAGAGAGCCCCAGCATTTT.

The gene calls are TRBV4-3 and TRBJ1-1; no clear D. V dropped 0 bases and J dropped 6 bases, with 8 bases sitting between them. The CDR3 sequence is 13 residues long. The germline V gene has CDR1 LGHNA and CDR2 YSLEER. The CDR3 DNA follows: TGCGCCAGCAGCCAAGATATCCCCGCTGAAGCTTTCTTT. As protein: CASSQDIPAEAFF.

This clonotype was counted at least ten times. The chain has TRBV18 and TRBJ2-1; no clear D gene. The CDR3 runs 13 residues. V dropped 3 bases and J dropped 7 bases, with 10 bases sitting between them. Per the germline V gene, CDR1 is KGHSH and CDR2 is LQKENI. CDR3 loop: CASSPPSGNEQFF. The CDR3 DNA reads TGTGCCAGCTCACCCCCCTCTGGGAATGAGCAGTTCTTC.